These 12 T cell receptor beta chains came from one sample sequenced in a study of blood T cell repertoires in COVID-19. Repertoires were generated with immunoSEQ multiplex PCR, while TCRdb's copy carries only in-frame clones and drops some. The sample has fewer than 300,000 clones; around 85% are singletons. The sample taken for sequencing was peripheral blood. The source of these receptors is a middle-aged man with active or convalescent COVID-19.

The gene calls are TRBV6-5 and TRBJ2-7; D unclear. Germline V gene data show CDR1 as MNHEY and CDR2 as SVGAGI. The CDR3 runs 14 residues. V was pared by 7 bases and J by 0 bases, with 13 bases between. Here the CDR3 reads CASNEHSSSYEQYF. CDR3 bases: TGTGCCAGCAACGAGCACTCGAGCTCCTACGAGCAGTACTTC.

The V call is TRBV4-1, the J call TRBJ2-7, with D possibly matching TRBD2 (6 bases). This CDR3 has 14 amino acids. Trimming cost V 0 bases and J 0 bases, with 6 bases left between them. Germline CDR1 reads MGHRA; CDR2 reads YSYEKL. The DNA of the CDR3 is TGCGCCAGCAGCCAAGAGGACTACTCCTACGAGCAGTACTTC. Amino acid sequence: CASSQEDYSYEQYF.

This clone came up once. The chain employs TRBV10-3 and TRBJ2-1; TRBD2 matches at 9 bases. CDR3 size: 19 residues. In germline, CDR1 is ENHRY, CDR2 SYGVKD. J lost 4 bases, V lost 6 bases, and 19 bases had no gene match. The CDR3 DNA sequence: TGTGCCATCAGCCAGAGGGGAGGTCTAGCGGGACTGTCGTACAATGAGCAGTTCTTC. This translates into CAISQRGGLAGLSYNEQFF.

The gene calls are TRBV5-4 and TRBJ2-3, with D perhaps matching TRBD1 (6 bases). Germline lookup yields CDR1 SGHNT and CDR2 YYREEE (reference sequence). The CDR3 sequence is 12 residues long. Trimming pared 4 bases from V and 5 bases from J, leaving 8 bases between. CDR3 amino acids: CASSLGGDTQYF. The CDR3 nucleotides are TGTGCCAGCAGCCTAGGGGGAGATACGCAGTATTTT.

As DNA, the CDR3 is TGTGCCAGCAGCTTAAAGGGGAGGGCCCAGGAGACCCAGTACTTC. It specifies CASSLKGRAQETQYF. The chain joins TRBV5-4 to TRBJ2-5; 7 bases match TRBD2. The CDR3 is 15 amino acids. With V trimmed by 2 bases and J by 5 bases, 9 bases remained unmatched. CDR1 and CDR2 from the germline V gene are SGHNT and YYREEE (reference sequence).

This chain links TRBV7-9 with TRBJ2-1, with 7 positions matching TRBD2. CDR3 size: 17 residues. From germline, CDR1 is SEHNR and CDR2 FQNEAQ (reference sequence). With 2 bases clipped from V and 6 bases from J, the junction kept 13 bases outside the gene matches. The CDR3 DNA reads as TGTGCCAGCAGCTTATTGGGCCGGGAGGTGGGTTCCAATGAGCAGTTCTTC. As protein: CASSLLGREVGSNEQFF.

The rearrangement joins TRBV6-5 to TRBJ2-7, with TRBD1 matching over 8 bases. The length of the CDR3 is 15 residues. Trimming took 0 bases from V and 3 from J; bases not matched to a gene: 4. CDR1 is MNHEY and CDR2 is SVGAGI in the germline V gene. The CDR3 spells CASSYSGTGRYEQYF. CDR3 DNA: TGTGCCAGCAGTTACTCAGGGACAGGCCGCTACGAGCAGTACTTC.

The chain is built from TRBV19 and TRBJ2-1, with TRBD2 matching over 14 bases. The V gene's germline CDR1 is LNHDA and CDR2 SQIVND (reference sequence). J gave up 7 bases and V 5 bases, and 16 bases lay outside the gene matches. The CDR3 is made up of 19 amino acids. This chain's CDR3 is CASSSSTGTSGRGGNEQFF. CDR3 nucleotide sequence: TGTGCCAGTAGTTCCTCGACCGGGACTAGCGGGAGAGGGGGGAATGAGCAGTTCTTC.

CDR3 nucleotide sequence: TGTGCCAGCAGCCAAGGGCTCAGGAACCCCTACGAGCAGTACTTC. Protein product: CASSQGLRNPYEQYF. V and J are TRBV4-2 and TRBJ2-7; D gene unclear. CDR3 length: 15 amino acids. V was clipped by 1 base and J by 2 bases, with 12 bases between them. CDR1 is LGHNA, CDR2 YNFKEQ, per germline.

J is TRBJ1-1 and V is TRBV2; 11 bases agree with TRBD1. J gave up 3 bases and V 6 bases, and 0 bases lay outside the gene matches. CDR1 is SNHLY, CDR2 FYNNEI, per germline. The CDR3 is made up of 13 amino acids. The CDR3 region is CASRDRGHTEAFF. For the CDR3, the DNA is TGTGCCAGCAGGGACAGGGGGCACACTGAAGCTTTCTTT.

The genes are TRBV6-5 and TRBJ1-4; D might be TRBD1 (6 bases). The length of the CDR3 is 13 residues. Germline V CDR1 and CDR2: MNHEY, SVGAGI. The V end lost 6 bases, the J end lost 4 bases, and 9 bases lay between the germline ends. CDR3 DNA: TGTGCCAGCAGCATGGACAGTAATGAAAAACTGTTTTTT. Translation gives CASSMDSNEKLFF.

This clone was detected only once. The chain links TRBV6-2 or TRBV6-3 to TRBJ2-7; TRBD1 agrees at 7 bases. Trimming took 2 bases from V and 2 from J; bases not matched to a gene: 18. Per the germline V gene, CDR1 is MNHEY and CDR2 is SVGEGT. The CDR3 runs 19 residues. The CDR3 nucleotides read TGTGCCAGCAGTTACCACATGATTAATTCGACAGGGTACCCCTACGAGCAGTACTTC. Residues: CASSYHMINSTGYPYEQYF.